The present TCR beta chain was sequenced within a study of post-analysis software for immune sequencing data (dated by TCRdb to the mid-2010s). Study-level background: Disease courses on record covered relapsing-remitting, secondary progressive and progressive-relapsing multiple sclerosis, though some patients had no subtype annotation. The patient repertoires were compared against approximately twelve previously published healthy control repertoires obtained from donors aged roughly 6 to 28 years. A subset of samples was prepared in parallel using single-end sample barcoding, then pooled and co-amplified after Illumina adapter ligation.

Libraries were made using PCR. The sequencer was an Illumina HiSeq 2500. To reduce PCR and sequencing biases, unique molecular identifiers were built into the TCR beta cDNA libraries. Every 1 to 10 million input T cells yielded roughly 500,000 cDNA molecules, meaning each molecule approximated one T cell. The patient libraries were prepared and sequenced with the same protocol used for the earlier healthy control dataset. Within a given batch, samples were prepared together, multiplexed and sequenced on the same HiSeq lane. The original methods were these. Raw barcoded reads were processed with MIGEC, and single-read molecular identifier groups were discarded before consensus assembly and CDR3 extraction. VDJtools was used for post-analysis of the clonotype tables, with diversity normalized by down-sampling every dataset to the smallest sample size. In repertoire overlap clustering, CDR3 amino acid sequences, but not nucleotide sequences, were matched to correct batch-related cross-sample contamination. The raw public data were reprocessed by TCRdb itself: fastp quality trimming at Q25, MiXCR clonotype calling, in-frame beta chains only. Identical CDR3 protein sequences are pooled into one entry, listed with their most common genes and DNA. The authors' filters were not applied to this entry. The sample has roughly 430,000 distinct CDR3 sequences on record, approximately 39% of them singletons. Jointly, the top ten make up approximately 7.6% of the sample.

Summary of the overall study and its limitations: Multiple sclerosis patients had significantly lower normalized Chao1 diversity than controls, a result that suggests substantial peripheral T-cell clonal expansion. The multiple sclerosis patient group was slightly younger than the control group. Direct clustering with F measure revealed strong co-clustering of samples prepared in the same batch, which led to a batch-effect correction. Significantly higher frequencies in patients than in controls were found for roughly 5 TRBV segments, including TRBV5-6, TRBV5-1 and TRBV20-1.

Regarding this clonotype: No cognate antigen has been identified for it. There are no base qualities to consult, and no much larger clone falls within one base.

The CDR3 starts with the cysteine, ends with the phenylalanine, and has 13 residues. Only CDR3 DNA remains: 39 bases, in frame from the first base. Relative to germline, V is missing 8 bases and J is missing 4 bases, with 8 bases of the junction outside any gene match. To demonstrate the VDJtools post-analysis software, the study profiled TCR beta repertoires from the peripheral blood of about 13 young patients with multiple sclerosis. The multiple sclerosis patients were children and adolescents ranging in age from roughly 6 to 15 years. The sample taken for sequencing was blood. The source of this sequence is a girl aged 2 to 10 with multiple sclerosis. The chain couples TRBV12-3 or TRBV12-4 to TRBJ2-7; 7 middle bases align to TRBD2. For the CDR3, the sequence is CASGGRGWYEQYF. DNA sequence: TGTGCCAGCGGAGGGAGGGGCTGGTACGAGCAGTACTTC.